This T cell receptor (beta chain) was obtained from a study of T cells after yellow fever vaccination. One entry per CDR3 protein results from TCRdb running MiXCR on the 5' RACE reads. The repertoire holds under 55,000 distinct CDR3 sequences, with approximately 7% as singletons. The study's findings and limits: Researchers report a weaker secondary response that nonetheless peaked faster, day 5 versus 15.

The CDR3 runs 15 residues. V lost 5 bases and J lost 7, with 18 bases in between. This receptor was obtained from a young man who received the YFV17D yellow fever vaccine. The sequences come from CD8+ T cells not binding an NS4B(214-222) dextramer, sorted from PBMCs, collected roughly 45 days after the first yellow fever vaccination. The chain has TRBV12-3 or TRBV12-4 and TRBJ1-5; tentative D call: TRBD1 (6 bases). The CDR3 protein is CASSPDSGGGQPQHF. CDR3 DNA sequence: TGTGCCAGCAGTCCGGACAGCGGGGGAGGCCAGCCCCAGCATTTT.